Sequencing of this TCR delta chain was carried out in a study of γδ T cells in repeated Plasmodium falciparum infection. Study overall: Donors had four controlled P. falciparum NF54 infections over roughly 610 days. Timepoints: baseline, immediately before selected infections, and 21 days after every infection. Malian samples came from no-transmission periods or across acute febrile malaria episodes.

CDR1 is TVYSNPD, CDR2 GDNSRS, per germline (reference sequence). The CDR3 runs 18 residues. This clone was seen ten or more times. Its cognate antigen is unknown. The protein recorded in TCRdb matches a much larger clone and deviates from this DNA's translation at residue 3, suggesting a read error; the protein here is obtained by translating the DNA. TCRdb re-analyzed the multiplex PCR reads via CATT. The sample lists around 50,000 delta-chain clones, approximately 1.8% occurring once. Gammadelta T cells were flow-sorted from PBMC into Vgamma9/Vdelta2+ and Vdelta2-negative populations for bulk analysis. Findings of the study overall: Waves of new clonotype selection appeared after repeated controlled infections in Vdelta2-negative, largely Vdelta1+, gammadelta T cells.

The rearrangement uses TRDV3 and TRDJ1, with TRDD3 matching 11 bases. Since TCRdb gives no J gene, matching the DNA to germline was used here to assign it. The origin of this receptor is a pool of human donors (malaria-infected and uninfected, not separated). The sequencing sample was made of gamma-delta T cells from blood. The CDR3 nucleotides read TGTGCCCTTAGAGCCTTCCCCTCCTATATGGGGGATACGGATAAACTCATCTTT. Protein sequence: CALRAFPSYMGDTDKLIF.